The TCR beta chain described here comes from a study of blood T cell repertoires in COVID-19. From germline, CDR1 is LGHNA and CDR2 YSLEER. This CDR3 spans 16 amino acids. The junction had 10 bases not matched to a gene; V was cut back by 1 base and J by 10 bases. Produced via immunoSEQ multiplex PCR; TCRdb's table is partial and in-frame only. The table includes about 98,000 clones, roughly 92% detected once. This clone was found once. This chain uses TRBV4-3 with TRBJ1-6; 7 bases line up with TRBD1. This TCR was recovered from a woman aged 45-65 years with COVID-19, enrolled during active disease. Sequencing input: peripheral blood. The CDR3 sequence: CASSQGRGGGGSPLHF. In DNA form, the CDR3 reads TGCGCCAGCAGCCAAGGAAGAGGGGGCGGAGGGTCACCCCTCCACTTT.